This T cell receptor (beta chain) was recovered during a study of shared clonotypes between healthy human individuals. Recent acute infections and vaccinations were absent in the healthy HIV-negative adult donors. Caucasian adults living in Nashville, Tennessee, provided all samples. The germline V gene encodes CDR1 MNHNY and CDR2 SVGAGI (reference sequence). Trimming shortened V by 4 bases and J by 6 bases, and 16 bases separated the two germline ends. The CDR3 is made up of 14 amino acids. An assay was performed, and its level was deep. In the original analysis: With immunoSEQ giving junction-only sequences and no quality scores, filtering differed. The assay was immunoSEQ multiplex PCR, and TCRdb's table has in-frame clones only and misses some. V, J and clone size reflect that table, while D and trimming were determined from the DNA. The sample comprises roughly 2.4 million clones, almost 96% of which are singletons, and more than 0.1% rests with the top ten.

Sample: naive CD4+ T cells sorted from blood. Noted subset: CD45RA+ positively selected. This sequence was found in a man aged 18-30 years in good health. The chain joins TRBV6-6 to TRBJ2-7, with D possibly matching TRBD2 (7 bases). CDR3 nucleotide sequence: TGTGCCAGCAGTTCCTCCGGACTAGGGGGCGAGCAGTACTTC. Translation gives CASSSSGLGGEQYF.